This TCR beta chain was recorded in a study of Ad26.COV2.S vaccination and SARS-CoV-2 variants. In the study overall: Doses of Ad26.COV2.S were injected into muscle once or twice, 56 days apart. Overall study results and limits: Vaccinees and placebo recipients showed similar non-spike TCR breadth. Vaccine recipients surpassed placebo recipients in spike-specific TCR breadth.

Treatment given: 19 received Ad26.COV2.S at low or high dose, single or two shots; about 5 received placebo; per-sample allocation not given. Sampling happened 63 days after the first vaccine or placebo injection. Germline trimming cut 5 bases from V and 8 bases from J; bases unmatched to any gene: 9. This CDR3 has 15 amino acids. CDR1 is KGHDR and CDR2 is SFDVKD in the germline V gene. To note about this clone: Its antigen remains unknown.

Assay: immunoSEQ multiplex PCR; the TCRdb copy retains only in-frame clones and omits some. The sample includes fewer than 900,000 clones, 89% seen only once; the top ten take over 1.3%. The chain links TRBV24-1 to TRBJ2-1, with 9 bases identical to TRBD1. This TCR came from a person aged 18-60 years who received the Ad26.COV2.S COVID-19 vaccine or a placebo. Specimen: peripheral blood, collected in a trial of Ad26.COV2.S vaccine versus placebo. The DNA for the CDR3 is TGTGCCACCAGTGCGCCCGACAGGGGGTTCGATGAGCAGTTCTTC. Its translation: CATSAPDRGFDEQFF.